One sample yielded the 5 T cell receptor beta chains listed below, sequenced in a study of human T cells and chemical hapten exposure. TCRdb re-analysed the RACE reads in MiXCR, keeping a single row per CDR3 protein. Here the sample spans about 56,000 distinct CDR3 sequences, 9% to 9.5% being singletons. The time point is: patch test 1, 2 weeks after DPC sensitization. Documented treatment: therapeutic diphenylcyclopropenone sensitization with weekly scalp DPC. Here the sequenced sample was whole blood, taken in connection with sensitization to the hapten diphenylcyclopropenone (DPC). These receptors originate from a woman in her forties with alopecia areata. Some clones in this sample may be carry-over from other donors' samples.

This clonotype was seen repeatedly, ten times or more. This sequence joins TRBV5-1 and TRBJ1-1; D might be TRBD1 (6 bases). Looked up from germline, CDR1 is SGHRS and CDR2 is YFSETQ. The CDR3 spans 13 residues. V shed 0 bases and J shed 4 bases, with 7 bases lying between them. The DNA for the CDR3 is TGCGCCAGCAGCTTGGGACAGGTCACTGAAGCTTTCTTT. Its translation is CASSLGQVTEAFF. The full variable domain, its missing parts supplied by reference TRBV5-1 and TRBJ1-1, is KAGVTQTPRYLIKTRGQQVTLSCSPISGHRSVSWYQQTPGQGLQFLFEYFSETQRNKGNFPGRFSGRQFSNSRSEMNVSTLELGDSALYLCASSLGQVTEAFFGQGTRLTVV.

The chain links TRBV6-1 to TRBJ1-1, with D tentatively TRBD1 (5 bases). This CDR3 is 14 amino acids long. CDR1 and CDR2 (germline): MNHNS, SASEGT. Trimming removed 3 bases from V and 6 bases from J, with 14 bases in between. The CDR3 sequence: CASSERGGLAEAFF. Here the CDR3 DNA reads TGTGCCAGCAGTGAGAGGGGCGGGCTGGCTGAAGCTTTCTTT.

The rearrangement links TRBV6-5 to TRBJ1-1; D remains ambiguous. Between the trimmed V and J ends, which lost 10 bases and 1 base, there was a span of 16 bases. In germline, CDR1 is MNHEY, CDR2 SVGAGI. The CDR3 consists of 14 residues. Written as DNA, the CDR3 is TGTGCCACCAAATGGGTAACAGAGAACACTGAAGCTTTCTTT. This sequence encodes CATKWVTENTEAFF.

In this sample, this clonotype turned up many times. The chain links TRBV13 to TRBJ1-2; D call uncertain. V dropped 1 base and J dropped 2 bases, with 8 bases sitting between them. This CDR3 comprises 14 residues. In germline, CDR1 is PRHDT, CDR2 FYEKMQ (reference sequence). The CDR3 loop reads CASSLALSNYGYTF. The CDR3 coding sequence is TGTGCCAGCAGCTTAGCTCTGAGCAACTATGGCTACACCTTC.

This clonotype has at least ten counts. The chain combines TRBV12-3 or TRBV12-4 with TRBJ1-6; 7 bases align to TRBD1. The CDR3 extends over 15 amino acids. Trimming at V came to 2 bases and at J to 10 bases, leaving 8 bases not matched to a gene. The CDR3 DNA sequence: TGTGCCAGCAGTTTACTGTCAGGGGGTGGCTCACCCCTCCACTTT. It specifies CASSLLSGGGSPLHF.